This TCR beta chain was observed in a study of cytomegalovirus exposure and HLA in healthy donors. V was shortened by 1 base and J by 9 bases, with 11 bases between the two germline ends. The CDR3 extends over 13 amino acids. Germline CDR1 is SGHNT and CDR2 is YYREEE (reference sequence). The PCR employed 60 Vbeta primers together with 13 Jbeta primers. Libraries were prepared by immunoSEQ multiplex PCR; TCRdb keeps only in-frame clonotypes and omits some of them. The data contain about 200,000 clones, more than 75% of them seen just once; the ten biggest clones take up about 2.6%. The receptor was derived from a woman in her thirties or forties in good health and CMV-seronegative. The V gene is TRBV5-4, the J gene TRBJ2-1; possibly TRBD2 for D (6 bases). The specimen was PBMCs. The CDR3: CASSLYGSGEQFF. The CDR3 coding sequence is TGTGCCAGCAGCTTGTACGGGAGTGGTGAGCAGTTCTTC.